This record looks at one TCR beta chain sequence and its context. Per the study methods: Estimates of nucleated cell counts were drawn from the amplification of reference gene primers. The method was immunoSEQ multiplex PCR; TCRdb's version includes in-frame clones alone and lacks a portion of them. V, J and clone size derive from that table, while D and trimming were established from the DNA sequence. Of around 280,000 clones listed, roughly 89% are singletons. This entry belongs to a study of blood T cell repertoires in COVID-19. Study context: Specimens from acute and convalescent COVID-19 originated in the United States, Italy and Spain. Sources were T cells, B-cell-depleted T cells, or PBMCs; the material itself was cDNA or gDNA.

The V end lost 4 bases, the J end lost 8 bases, and 15 bases lay between the germline ends. Germline-derived CDR1 and CDR2 are MGHDK and SYGVNS. The CDR3 length is 14 residues. This receptor was identified in a woman between 40 and 50 years old who had recovered from COVID-19. The chain is built from TRBV25-1 and TRBJ2-1; D is ambiguous. Sequencing was carried out using PBMCs or T cells enriched from blood (not recorded which). The CDR3 spells CASSVPGLGDEQFF. Here the CDR3 DNA reads TGTGCCAGCAGTGTGCCAGGATTGGGCGATGAGCAGTTCTTC.